The clone carrying this TCR beta chain was seen at least ten times. This specimen belongs to a study of T cells in Graves' hyperthyroidism and ophthalmopathy. The CDR3 regions of TCR beta were amplified from RNA transcripts. HTBI primers drove first-round RT-PCR of the TCR CDR3. TCRdb fed the multiplex PCR reads into MiXCR, producing one record per CDR3 protein. The table shows 700,000 to 950,000 distinct CDR3 sequences, with 35% occurring only once. In germline, CDR1 is SGHTA, CDR2 FQGNSA. V lost 3 bases, J lost 2 bases, and 11 bases lay in between. There are 16 residues in the CDR3. V usage is TRBV7-2 and J usage is TRBJ2-6, with unresolved D. The sequence was obtained from a woman in her 40s with Graves' hyperthyroidism. The sample taken for sequencing was blood. CDR3 protein: CASSFYQAAGANVLTF. The CDR3 coding sequence is TGTGCCAGCAGCTTTTATCAAGCCGCTGGGGCCAACGTCCTGACTTTC.